A single TCR beta chain is shown here with its context. As originally analysed: It was from reference gene primer amplification that nucleated cell counts were estimated. Clones were sequenced by immunoSEQ multiplex PCR, and TCRdb holds only the in-frame ones, with some missing. D and trimming come from the DNA, and the V and J calls and clone size come from that table. The sample has 200,000 to 250,000 clones, about nine tenths seen once; the top ten hold roughly 6.5%. V was cut by 7 bases and J by 6 bases, with 16 bases left in between. This CDR3 spans 13 amino acids. Germline V CDR1 and CDR2: SGHRS, YFSETQ. The record originates from a study of blood T cell repertoires in COVID-19. Study overall: Specimens from acute and convalescent COVID-19 originated in the United States, Italy and Spain. From T cells, B-cell-depleted T cells, or PBMCs came the material, which was cDNA or gDNA.

The source is a man aged 55 to 69 who had recovered from COVID-19. This sequence joins TRBV5-1 and TRBJ1-2, with D perhaps matching TRBD1 (6 bases). Specimen: peripheral blood. CDR3 region: CASGKTGKDGYTF. The CDR3 coding sequence is TGCGCCAGCGGAAAAACAGGGAAGGATGGCTACACCTTC.